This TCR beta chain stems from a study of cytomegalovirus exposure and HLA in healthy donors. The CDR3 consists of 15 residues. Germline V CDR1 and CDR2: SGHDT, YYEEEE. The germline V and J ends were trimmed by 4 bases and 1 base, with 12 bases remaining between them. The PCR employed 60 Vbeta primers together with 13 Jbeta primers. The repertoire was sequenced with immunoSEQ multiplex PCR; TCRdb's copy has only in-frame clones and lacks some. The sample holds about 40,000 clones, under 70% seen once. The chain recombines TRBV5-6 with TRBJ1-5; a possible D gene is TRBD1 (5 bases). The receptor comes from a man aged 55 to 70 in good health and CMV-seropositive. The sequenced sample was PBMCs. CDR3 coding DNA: TGTGCCAGCAGCCCCTGGGGCAGGAGCAATCAGCCCCAGCATTTT. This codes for CASSPWGRSNQPQHF. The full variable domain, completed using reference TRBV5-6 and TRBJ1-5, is DAGVTQSPTHLIKTRGQQVTLRCSPKSGHDTVSWYQQALGQGPQFIFQYYEEEERQRGNFPDRFSGHQFPNYSSELNVNALLLGDSALYLCASSPWGRSNQPQHFGDGTRLSIL.